This T cell receptor (beta chain) was documented in a study of B cell selection in AIRE deficiency. Germline CDR1 is SGHTA and CDR2 is FQGNSA. Trimming at V came to 7 bases and at J to 5 bases, leaving 7 bases not matched to a gene. The CDR3 loop spans 14 amino acids. Study-level points and caveats: Patient Tconv cells held 30% to 35% of Treg sequences shared by healthy donors.

Sorted regulatory T cells were CD4-positive, CD25-high and CD127-low or negative. The data were produced by immunoSEQ multiplex PCR, yet TCRdb's version contains in-frame clones alone and is incomplete. This table has 4,700 or so clones, 70% to 90% appearing once. To note about this clone: Its target is not known.

The J gene is TRBJ2-3, the V gene TRBV7-2; 9 nucleotides match TRBD1. The sequence was obtained from a human donor with AIRE deficiency. Source material: Tregs sorted from PBMCs. CDR3 DNA: TGTGCCAGCATAACAGGGGGCAGTATAGATACGCAGTATTTT. Protein sequence: CASITGGSIDTQYF.